This T cell receptor (beta chain) stems from a study of PD-L1 blockade in urothelial cancer. Across the study: The analyses of blood took place 3 weeks (second dose) and 6 weeks after treatment start.

Study-level points and caveats: Better survival was predicted by below-median pretreatment blood TCR clonality. Clones that were tumor-associated expanded more in the blood of durable-benefit patients at 3 weeks.

Data came from immunoSEQ multiplex PCR; TCRdb stores just in-frame clones and leaves some out. The profile shows about 100,000 clones, around 90% of them singletons. Concerning this clone itself: The target antigen is unknown.

The sequence was collected from a woman older than 75 with urothelial cancer. The material sequenced was PBMCs, taken around atezolizumab (anti-PD-L1) treatment.

For the CDR3, the DNA is TGTGCCAGCAGATCCCCAGGTAGCAATCAGCCCCAGCATTTT. It encodes CASRSPGSNQPQHF. The chain links TRBV6-5 to TRBJ1-5; D ambiguous. The CDR3 contains 14 residues. V was trimmed by 6 bases and J by 0 bases, leaving 9 bases between them. CDR1 MNHEY and CDR2 SVGAGI come from the germline V gene.